The 12 T cell receptor beta chains listed next were all sequenced from one sample in a study of blood T cell repertoires in COVID-19. Sequencing used immunoSEQ multiplex PCR; TCRdb keeps in-frame clones, though not all of them. The data contain 70,000 to 80,000 clones, 82% of them singletons. The source material was peripheral blood. Receptors originate from a woman of 80 years or more with acute or convalescent COVID-19.

The V gene is TRBV10-2, the J gene TRBJ1-5, with D possibly TRBD1 on 5 matching bases. The CDR3 is 13 amino acids. V lost 4 bases and J 4 bases, leaving 8 bases between the germline ends. Germline CDR1 is WSHSY and CDR2 is SAAADI. CDR3 residues: CASSGGGNQPQHF. The CDR3 nucleotides read TGCGCCAGCAGTGGGGGGGGAAATCAGCCCCAGCATTTT.

The V and J genes are TRBV6-5 and TRBJ2-7, with 10 nucleotides matching TRBD2. After removal of 7 bases from V and 0 bases from J, the junction contained 3 bases not matched to a gene. Germline CDR1 and CDR2: MNHEY and SVGAGI. The CDR3 sequence is 14 residues long. The CDR3 reads CASKGLAVSYEQYF. The CDR3 DNA follows: TGTGCCAGCAAAGGACTAGCGGTCTCCTACGAGCAGTACTTC.

The chain employs TRBV4-2 and TRBJ1-1; tentatively, D is TRBD1 (6 bases). Germline values: CDR1 LGHNA, CDR2 YNFKEQ. This CDR3 comprises 16 residues. Trimming took 4 bases from V and 1 from J, leaving 16 bases between them. The CDR3 coding sequence is TGTGCCAGCAGCCCAGAGACCGGGACAAAGAACACTGAAGCTTTCTTT. It is translated as CASSPETGTKNTEAFF.

This clone was detected only once. The rearrangement uses TRBV6-5 and TRBJ2-1, with a tentative D call TRBD2 (6 bases). Germline V gene sequence: CDR1 MNHEY, CDR2 SVGAGI. V dropped 6 bases and J dropped 5 bases, with 17 bases sitting between them. The CDR3 extends over 15 amino acids. The CDR3 region is CASRGGLGDNNEQFF. CDR3 nucleotide sequence: TGTGCCAGCAGGGGAGGACTGGGAGATAACAATGAGCAGTTCTTC.

The table lists this clone with a few counts. The chain couples TRBV5-5 to TRBJ1-2; TRBD1 aligns across 8 bases. The germline CDR1 and CDR2 sequences are SGHKS and YYEKEE (reference sequence). The V gene end was trimmed by 4 bases and the J gene end by 6 bases; junction bases not matched to a gene: 5. The length of the CDR3 is 13 residues. CDR3 sequence reads: CASSTTGGNGYTF. CDR3 in DNA: TGTGCCAGCAGCACCACAGGGGGGAATGGCTACACCTTC.

CDR3 loop: CASSHRSGSNPNEQFF. CDR3 nucleotides: TGTGCCAGTAGCCACCGTAGCGGGAGTAATCCCAATGAGCAGTTCTTC. J is TRBJ2-1 and V is TRBV19; TRBD2 matches 9 bases. The germline V gene encodes CDR1 LNHDA and CDR2 SQIVND (reference sequence). This CDR3 contains 16 residues. J lost 6 bases, V lost 6 bases, and 12 bases had no gene match. The variable domain in full, completed from reference TRBV19 and TRBJ2-1, reads DGGITQSPKYLFRKEGQNVTLSCEQNLNHDAMYWYRQDPGQGLRLIYYSQIVNDFQKGDIAEGYSVSREKKESFPLTVTSAQKNPTAFYLCASSHRSGSNPNEQFFGPGTRLTVL.

The chain joins TRBV3-1 (or the pseudogene TRBV3-2) to TRBJ2-5, with 9 bases fitting TRBD2. Trimming at V came to 3 bases and at J to 5 bases, leaving 4 bases not matched to a gene. The CDR3 has 14 residues. The germline CDR1 and CDR2 sequences are LGHDT and YNNKEL (reference sequence). CDR3 in amino acids: CASSHRTSVETQYF. Here the CDR3 DNA reads TGTGCCAGCAGCCACCGGACTAGCGTGGAGACCCAGTACTTC.

This sequence joins TRBV12-3 or TRBV12-4 and TRBJ2-5; D is possibly TRBD2 (6 bases). The CDR3 covers 12 residues. The V and J ends lost 6 bases and 5 bases respectively, with 10 bases between them. CDR3 sequence (DNA): TGTGCCAGCAGGCTGGGGAGGGAGACCCAGTACTTC. It codes for CASRLGRETQYF.

This chain uses TRBV6-6 with TRBJ2-5; 9 nucleotides match TRBD1. With V trimmed by 5 bases and J by 4 bases, 14 bases remained unmatched. The CDR3 consists of 17 residues. Per the germline V gene, CDR1 is MNHNY and CDR2 is SVGAGI (reference sequence). The CDR3 region has the DNA TGTGCCAGCAGTCCAGGTCGGGGGGACAGGGCAAGAGAGACCCAGTACTTC. It specifies CASSPGRGDRARETQYF.

CDR3 sequence (DNA): TGCGCCAGCAGCTGGGCCGGGGAGGGGGCCTACAATGAGCAGTTCTTC. It specifies CASSWAGEGAYNEQFF. The chain uses TRBV5-1 and TRBJ2-1, with a tentative D call TRBD2 (7 bases). The germline CDR1 and CDR2 sequences are SGHRS and YFSETQ. This CDR3 spans 16 amino acids. The ends were cut back, 3 bases at V and 2 bases at J, with 15 bases in the middle.

The CDR3 nucleotides are TGTGCCAGCAGTGATCTACCGGGTCTTCCGTTATACGAGCAGTACTTC. Protein: CASSDLPGLPLYEQYF. The rearrangement links TRBV2 to TRBJ2-7; no clear D. The CDR3 is 16 amino acids. Germline V lookup: CDR1 SNHLY, CDR2 FYNNEI. Trimming took 3 bases from V and 4 from J, leaving 19 bases between them.

The chain employs TRBV18 and TRBJ2-3, with 11 bases matching TRBD2. Germline V gives CDR1 KGHSH, CDR2 LQKENI. Trimming removed 3 bases from V and 3 bases from J; junction bases left unmatched: 2. The CDR3 extends over 15 amino acids. CDR3 sequence: CASSPPSGRTDTQYF. DNA for the CDR3: TGTGCCAGCTCACCCCCTAGCGGGAGGACAGATACGCAGTATTTT.